This record looks at one T cell receptor (beta chain) sequence and its context. Its specificity is unknown. These data originate in a study of OX40 agonist ivuxolimab in advanced cancers. Trimming took 6 bases from V and 1 from J, leaving 13 bases between them. The germline gives CDR1 MGHDK, CDR2 SYGVNS. This CDR3 is 15 amino acids long. Method: immunoSEQ multiplex PCR; TCRdb's copy keeps in-frame clones and lacks some. The sample contains some 40,000 clones, about 82% of which appear only once. Points from the study as a whole: Dosing at 0.1 to 3.0 mg/kg was accompanied by clonal expansion of CD4+ and CD8+ blood T cells by week 6. Certain nonresponders additionally had low normalized T-cell clonal expansion.

This chain uses TRBV25-1 with TRBJ1-3; maybe TRBD1 (5 bases). The sequence was collected from an adult with an advanced solid tumor such as melanoma, head and neck, liver or kidney cancer. Specimen: CD4+ or CD8+ T cells sorted from blood, collected in a trial of the OX40 agonist ivuxolimab. DNA of the CDR3: TGTGCCAGCAGGGGAGGGACTTTTTCTGGAAACACCATATATTTT. It is translated as CASRGGTFSGNTIYF.